These 18 T cell receptor beta chains were all obtained from the same sample, sequenced in a study of T cell responses to AZD1222 COVID-19 vaccine. The method was immunoSEQ multiplex PCR; TCRdb's version includes in-frame clones alone and lacks a portion of them. The sample shows some 130,000 clones, about 90% of them seen only once. The sample was peripheral blood, taken on day 0 of AZD1222 vaccination. All receptors derive from an adult in good health.

This clone occurred a few times. The chain employs TRBV6-1 and TRBJ1-5; D remains unclear. V gave up 1 base and J gave up 0 bases, with 7 bases separating them. Per the germline V gene, CDR1 is MNHNS and CDR2 is SASEGT. The CDR3 is 15 amino acids. The CDR3 reads CASSEGHYSNQPQHF. CDR3 in DNA: TGTGCCAGCAGTGAAGGTCATTATAGCAATCAGCCCCAGCATTTT.

This chain's CDR3 is CASSPMSENNSPLHF. The CDR3 bases are TGTGCCAGCTCACCCATGTCGGAAAATAATTCACCCCTCCACTTT. The chain recombines TRBV18 with TRBJ1-6; D not resolved. The CDR3 is made up of 15 amino acids. The germline V and J ends were trimmed by 3 bases and 5 bases, with 11 bases remaining between them. CDR1 KGHSH and CDR2 LQKENI come from the germline V gene.

J is TRBJ2-3 and V is TRBV4-3, with TRBD2 as a possible D gene (6 bases). Germline CDR1 is LGHNA and CDR2 is YSLEER. V lost 0 bases and J 7 bases, leaving 20 bases between the germline ends. There are 17 residues in the CDR3. CDR3 sequence: CASSQDGGGNRPNTQYF. CDR3 sequence (DNA): TGCGCCAGCAGCCAAGATGGAGGCGGGAATCGACCGAATACGCAGTATTTT.

This clone was observed once. Just one base apart from a much larger clone, this may be a read error. The CDR3 region is CASSDSYGYTF. CDR3 in DNA: TGTGCCAGCAGTGACAGCTATGGCTACACCTTC. The chain links TRBV2 to TRBJ1-2; the D is unclear. V lost 3 bases and J lost 4, with 3 bases in between. Germline CDR1 is SNHLY and CDR2 is FYNNEI. The CDR3 is 11 residues long.

The chain links TRBV7-9 to TRBJ2-1; 8 nucleotides line up with TRBD2. The CDR3 is made up of 17 amino acids. Germline assignment: CDR1 SEHNR and CDR2 FQNEAQ (reference sequence). The V segment lost 5 bases and the J segment 4 bases; nucleotides outside the gene matches: 13. The CDR3 sequence is CASSTREGGGGYNEQFF. The CDR3 bases are TGTGCCAGCAGCACCCGGGAGGGCGGGGGCGGATACAATGAGCAGTTCTTC.

This chain connects TRBV19 to TRBJ1-5; weak D call: TRBD1 (6 bases). V lost 3 bases, J lost 0 bases, and 9 bases lay in between. The CDR3 runs to 15 residues. CDR1 LNHDA and CDR2 SQIVND come from the germline V gene (reference sequence). CDR3 protein: CASSIGGHSNQPQHF. The CDR3 DNA sequence: TGTGCCAGTAGTATCGGGGGGCATAGCAATCAGCCCCAGCATTTT.

The chain joins TRBV7-9 to TRBJ1-4; 8 bases align to TRBD1. The CDR3 has 17 amino acids. CDR1 is SEHNR and CDR2 is FQNEAQ in the germline V gene (reference sequence). With V trimmed by 4 bases and J by 5 bases, 12 bases remained unmatched. CDR3 in DNA: TGTGCCAGCAGCTCGTCCCGGGACAGGAACCAGAATGAAAAACTGTTTTTT. It yields the protein CASSSSRDRNQNEKLFF.

V usage is TRBV19 and J usage is TRBJ1-4; 10 nucleotides agree with TRBD1. The V gene end was trimmed by 4 bases and the J gene end by 5 bases; junction bases not matched to a gene: 1. This CDR3 has 14 amino acids. Per the germline V gene, CDR1 is LNHDA and CDR2 is SQIVND (reference sequence). CDR3 in DNA: TGTGCCAGTAGTACGGGACAGGGGAATGAAAAACTGTTTTTT. Translating gives CASSTGQGNEKLFF.

A few counts support this clone. The chain combines TRBV28 with TRBJ1-2; tentatively, D is TRBD1 (5 bases). With 5 bases removed from V and 5 bases from J, the gap between germline ends came to 18 bases. This CDR3 is built from 15 residues. Germline assignment: CDR1 MDHEN and CDR2 SYDVKM. The CDR3, as DNA: TGTGCCAGCAGTGTCGACGGGACGGACTCATATGGCTACACCTTC. Translating it yields CASSVDGTDSYGYTF.

The chain carries TRBV11-2 and TRBJ2-7, with D possibly TRBD2 on 6 matching bases. CDR1 is SGHAT, CDR2 FQNNGV, per germline. Between the trimmed V and J ends, which lost 8 bases and 2 bases, there was a span of 13 bases. The CDR3 runs to 13 residues. The CDR3 loop reads CASLDWGAYEQYF. Written as DNA, the CDR3 is TGTGCCAGCCTTGACTGGGGGGCCTACGAGCAGTACTTC.

This sequence joins TRBV5-1 and TRBJ1-2; D perhaps matches TRBD1 (5 bases). V dropped 4 bases and J dropped 0 bases, with 10 bases sitting between them. The germline gives CDR1 SGHRS, CDR2 YFSETQ. The CDR3 runs 14 residues. The CDR3 loop reads CASSPGGTNYGYTF. CDR3 DNA sequence: TGCGCCAGCAGCCCGGGGGGGACTAACTATGGCTACACCTTC.

V is TRBV6-5 and J is TRBJ1-1; 7 positions match TRBD1. The length of the CDR3 is 12 residues. Germline V gene data show CDR1 as MNHEY and CDR2 as SVGAGI. The junction had 3 bases not matched to a gene; V was cut back by 6 bases and J by 5 bases. The CDR3 DNA sequence: TGTGCCAGCAGCGGACAGGCGACTGAAGCTTTCTTT. It translates to CASSGQATEAFF.

This chain links TRBV7-2 with TRBJ2-1; 9 positions agree with TRBD1. CDR1 SGHTA and CDR2 FQGNSA come from the germline V gene. The CDR3 is 15 residues long. The ends lost 5 bases at V and 5 bases at J; junction bases unmatched: 7. The CDR3 protein is CASSPGGQGHNEQFF. The CDR3 region has the DNA TGTGCCAGCAGCCCTGGGGGACAGGGACACAATGAGCAGTTCTTC.

The chain couples TRBV6-5 to TRBJ2-7, with D possibly being TRBD1 or TRBD2 (7 bases each). Germline V CDR1 and CDR2: MNHEY, SVGAGI. This CDR3 is 14 amino acids long. V was shortened by 7 bases and J by 0 bases, with 13 bases between the two germline ends. CDR3 sequence: CASTQGGYSYEQYF. The CDR3 DNA follows: TGTGCCAGCACCCAGGGGGGGTACTCCTACGAGCAGTACTTC.

DNA for the CDR3: TGCGCCAGCAGCGGGGAGGGACAGAGCTCTGGAAACACCATATATTTT. It yields the protein CASSGEGQSSGNTIYF. The chain links TRBV5-1 to TRBJ1-3; 7 bases are shared with TRBD1. Germline-derived CDR1 and CDR2 are SGHRS and YFSETQ. The V and J ends lost 4 bases and 0 bases, in that order; junction bases with no gene match: 7. This CDR3 has 16 amino acids.

V usage is TRBV19 and J usage is TRBJ2-7; possible D gene TRBD2, 7 bases. CDR1 is LNHDA, CDR2 SQIVND, per germline (reference sequence). The CDR3 runs to 15 residues. With 5 bases removed from V and 3 bases from J, the gap between germline ends came to 17 bases. As DNA, the CDR3 is TGTGCCAGTAGTCAAGAAACGGGGGGCCACTACGAGCAGTACTTC. This translates into CASSQETGGHYEQYF. Based on the CDR3 plus reference TRBV19 and TRBJ2-7, the full variable domain is DGGITQSPKYLFRKEGQNVTLSCEQNLNHDAMYWYRQDPGQGLRLIYYSQIVNDFQKGDIAEGYSVSREKKESFPLTVTSAQKNPTAFYLCASSQETGGHYEQYFGPGTRLTVT.

The chain combines TRBV7-2 with TRBJ1-1; no clear D gene. V was trimmed by 1 base and J by 2 bases, leaving 8 bases between them. Germline CDR1 reads SGHTA; CDR2 reads FQGNSA. The CDR3 has 14 residues. This chain's CDR3 is CASSLDGLNTEAFF. DNA for the CDR3: TGTGCCAGCAGCTTAGACGGATTAAACACTGAAGCTTTCTTT.

The chain employs TRBV5-4 and TRBJ2-3; 8 bases agree with TRBD2. V was clipped by 2 bases and J by 2 bases; unmatched bases: 4. The CDR3 totals 15 residues. Looked up from germline, CDR1 is SGHNT and CDR2 is YYREEE (reference sequence). CDR3 nucleotide sequence: TGTGCCAGCAGCTTTGGACTAGCACCCACAGATACGCAGTATTTT. Its translation: CASSFGLAPTDTQYF.